These T cell receptor beta chains were read from a single sample in a study of blood T cell repertoires in COVID-19. This table comes from immunoSEQ multiplex PCR, and its TCRdb copy is limited to in-frame clones, with some not included. The repertoire consists of 65,000 to 70,000 clones, with about four fifths occurring once and the leading ten covering roughly 48%. The sequenced sample consisted of peripheral blood. These receptor sequences come from a human donor in a cohort sampled during active COVID-19. The CDR3 runs from the conserved cysteine through the conserved F or W. The D gene is left open where the match is weak. Not every row has a clone size; where given, it reads once, few, many or a size class.

D gene	V gene	J gene	clone size	CDR3 protein	CDR3 DNA
TRBD2	TRBV7-6	TRBJ2-1	.	CASSPSSIAGGPDNEQFF	TGTGCCAGCAGCCCTTCCTCAATAGCGGGAGGGCCCGACAATGAGCAGTTCTTC
.	TRBV18	TRBJ2-1	.	CASSRTADSYNEQFF	TGTGCCAGCTCGCGTACAGCGGACTCCTACAATGAGCAGTTCTTC
TRBD1	TRBV29-1	TRBJ2-7	once	CSVVGQGEGYEQYF	TGCAGCGTTGTCGGACAGGGGGAAGGCTACGAGCAGTACTTC
TRBD1	TRBV2	TRBJ2-1	few	CASSLGTGSSYNEQFF	TGTGCCAGCAGCCTCGGGACAGGGAGCTCCTACAATGAGCAGTTCTTC
TRBD1	TRBV18	TRBJ2-7	.	CASSPQGQALTYEQYF	TGTGCCAGCTCACCCCAGGGACAGGCGCTAACCTACGAGCAGTACTTC
TRBD1	TRBV4-1	TRBJ1-3	.	CASSQPAGQDSGNTIYF	TGCGCCAGCAGCCAGCCGGCTGGACAGGACTCTGGAAACACCATATATTTT
TRBD2	TRBV11-3	TRBJ2-5	.	CASSPGLAGEGETQYF	TGTGCCAGCAGCCCAGGACTAGCGGGAGAAGGAGAGACCCAGTACTTC
TRBD2	TRBV7-8	TRBJ2-5	.	CASSPIRGSGGGTQYF	TGTGCCAGCAGCCCAATCCGGGGTAGCGGGGGGGGGACCCAGTACTTC
.	TRBV2	TRBJ1-2	.	CASSDAAGRGYTF	TGTGCCAGCAGTGACGCAGCAGGGCGTGGCTACACCTTC
TRBD1	TRBV18	TRBJ2-7	once	CASSPGTGNYYEQYF	TGTGCCAGCTCACCGGGGACAGGGAACTACTACGAGCAGTACTTC
TRBD1	TRBV28	TRBJ1-5	once	CASSSGGAGQPQHF	TGTGCCAGCAGTTCAGGGGGAGCGGGTCAGCCCCAGCATTTT